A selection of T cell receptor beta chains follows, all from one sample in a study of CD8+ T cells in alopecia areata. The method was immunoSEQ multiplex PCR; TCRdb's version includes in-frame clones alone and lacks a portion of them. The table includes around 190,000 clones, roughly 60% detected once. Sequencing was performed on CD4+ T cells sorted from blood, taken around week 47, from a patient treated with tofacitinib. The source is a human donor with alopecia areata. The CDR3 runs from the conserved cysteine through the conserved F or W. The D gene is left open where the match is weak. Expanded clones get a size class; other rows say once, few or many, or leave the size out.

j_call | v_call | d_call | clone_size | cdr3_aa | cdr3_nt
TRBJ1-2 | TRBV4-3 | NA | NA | CASSQDFKGSALGYTF | TGCGCCAGCAGCCAAGATTTCAAGGGCAGCGCCTTGGGCTACACCTTC
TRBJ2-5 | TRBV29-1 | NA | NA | CSVASPSTQYF | TGCAGCGTTGCGTCCCCATCTACCCAGTACTTC
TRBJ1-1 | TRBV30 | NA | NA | CAWSVYAAPIEAFF | TGTGCCTGGAGTGTATATGCAGCACCTATTGAAGCTTTCTTT
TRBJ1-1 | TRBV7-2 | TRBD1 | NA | CASSSQGDTEAFF | TGTGCCAGCAGCTCACAGGGGGACACTGAAGCTTTCTTT
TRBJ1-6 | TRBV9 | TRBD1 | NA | CASSDGTAIPRALHF | TGTGCCAGCAGCGACGGGACAGCCATTCCTCGGGCCCTCCACTTT
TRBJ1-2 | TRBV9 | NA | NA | CASSVQVPYGYTF | TGTGCCAGCAGCGTACAAGTTCCCTATGGCTACACCTTC
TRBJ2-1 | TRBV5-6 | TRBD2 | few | CASSLESSGYNEQFF | TGTGCCAGCAGCTTGGAGTCTAGCGGGTACAATGAGCAGTTCTTC
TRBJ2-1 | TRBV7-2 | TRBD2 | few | CASSLALAGGSSEQFF | TGTGCCAGCAGCTTAGCACTAGCGGGGGGATCCTCCGAGCAGTTCTTC
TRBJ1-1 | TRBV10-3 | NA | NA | CAISETLPGTRSAEAFF | TGTGCCATCAGTGAGACCCTGCCGGGGACCAGGAGCGCTGAAGCTTTCTTT
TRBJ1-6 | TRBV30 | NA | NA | CAWSGTRTNSPLHF | TGTGCCTGGAGTGGGACGCGTACAAATTCACCCCTCCACTTT
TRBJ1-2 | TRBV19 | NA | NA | CASSILGAGYTF | TGTGCCAGTAGTATACTCGGGGCCGGCTACACCTTC
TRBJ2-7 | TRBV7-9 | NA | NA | CASSLGDRDWQYF | TGTGCCAGCAGCTTAGGCGACAGGGACTGGCAGTACTTC
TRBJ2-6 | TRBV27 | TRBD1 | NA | CASSFRQGDVLTF | TGTGCCAGCAGTTTCAGACAGGGTGACGTCCTGACTTTC
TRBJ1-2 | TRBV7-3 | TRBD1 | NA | CASSPTGRENGYTF | TGTGCCAGCAGCCCGACAGGGCGGGAAAATGGCTACACCTTC
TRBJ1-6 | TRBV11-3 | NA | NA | CASSTAGTANSPLHF | TGTGCCAGCAGCACAGCAGGGACGGCCAATTCACCCCTCCACTTT
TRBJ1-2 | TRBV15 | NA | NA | CATSRDRVFYGYTF | TGTGCCACCAGCAGAGATCGCGTGTTCTATGGCTACACCTTC